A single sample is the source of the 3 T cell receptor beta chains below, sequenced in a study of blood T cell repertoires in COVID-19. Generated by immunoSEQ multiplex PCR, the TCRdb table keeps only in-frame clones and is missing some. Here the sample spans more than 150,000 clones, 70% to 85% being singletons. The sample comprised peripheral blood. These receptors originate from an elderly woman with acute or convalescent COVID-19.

The CDR3 here is CASSPASGLYNEQFF. CDR3 coding DNA: TGTGCCAGCAGCCCGGCTAGCGGACTATACAATGAGCAGTTCTTC. The rearrangement joins TRBV7-9 to TRBJ2-1, with 7 bases identical to TRBD2. The CDR3 consists of 15 residues. Germline V gene lookup returns CDR1 SEHNR and CDR2 FQNEAQ (reference sequence). The V gene end was trimmed by 5 bases and the J gene end by 4 bases; junction bases not matched to a gene: 8.

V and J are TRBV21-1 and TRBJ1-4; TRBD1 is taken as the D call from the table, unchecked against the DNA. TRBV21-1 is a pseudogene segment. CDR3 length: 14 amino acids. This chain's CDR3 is CASSHPTGKEKLFF. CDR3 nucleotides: TGTGCCAGCAGTCACCCGACAGGGAAGGAAAAACTGTTTTTT.

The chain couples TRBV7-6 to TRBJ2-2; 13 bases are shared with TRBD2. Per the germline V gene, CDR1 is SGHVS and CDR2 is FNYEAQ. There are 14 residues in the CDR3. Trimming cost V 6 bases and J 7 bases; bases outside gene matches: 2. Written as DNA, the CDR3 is TGTGCCAGCAGTTGGACTAGCGGGGGCGGGGAGCTGTTTTTT. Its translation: CASSWTSGGGELFF. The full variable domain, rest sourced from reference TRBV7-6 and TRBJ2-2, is GAGVSQSPRYKVTKRGQDVALRCDPISGHVSLYWYRQALGQGPEFLTYFNYEAQQDKSGLPNDRFSAERPEGSISTLTIQRTEQRDSAMYRCASSWTSGGGELFFGEGSRLTVL.